A selection of T cell receptor beta chains follows, all from one sample in a study of identical twins. Using its own MiXCR run on the 5' RACE reads, TCRdb lists one record per CDR3 protein. The repertoire holds about 570,000 distinct CDR3 sequences, 9.6% seen once, with approximately 3.2% in the top ten. The sample also formed part of further work on yellow fever vaccine responses in identical twins.

Specimen: PBMCs. The origin of the receptors is a woman younger than 35 in good health. The CDR3 runs from the conserved cysteine through the conserved F or W. Each record gives: clone size, D gene, V gene, J gene, CDR3 length, CDR3 DNA, CDR3 protein. The D gene is left open where the match is weak. Expanded clones get a size class; other rows say once, few or many, or leave the size out.

size: many; D: .; V: TRBV7-2; J: TRBJ2-2; length: 15; DNA: TGTGCCAGCTATCGGGGAGGCGGGAACACCGGGGAGCTGTTTTTT; CDR3: CASYRGGGNTGELFF
size: .; D: .; V: TRBV7-9; J: TRBJ2-1; length: 12; DNA: TGTGCCAGCAGCACTCGGCCTTCCGAGCAGTTCTTC; CDR3: CASSTRPSEQFF
size: many; D: TRBD2; V: TRBV20-1; J: TRBJ2-7; length: 13; DNA: TGCAGTGCCGGGACTAGCGGGACATACGAGCAGTACTTC; CDR3: CSAGTSGTYEQYF
size: .; D: TRBD2; V: TRBV5-1; J: TRBJ2-2; length: 17; DNA: TGCGCCAGCAGCTCCCGCCTGACTAGCGGGTCGACCGGGGAGCTGTTTTTT; CDR3: CASSSRLTSGSTGELFF
size: .; D: .; V: TRBV11-2; J: TRBJ2-3; length: 17; DNA: TGTGCCAGCAGCTTAATACGAGGCGGAGGAAGCACAGATACGCAGTATTTT; CDR3: CASSLIRGGGSTDTQYF
size: .; D: .; V: TRBV24-1; J: TRBJ2-3; length: 15; DNA: TGTGCCACCAGTGAGTCGGAACGAGGTCCAGATACGCAGTATTTT; CDR3: CATSESERGPDTQYF
size: few; D: TRBD2; V: TRBV29-1; J: TRBJ2-7; length: 13; DNA: TGCAGCGTTGACGGCGCGGGAGGAGGCGAGCAGTACTTC; CDR3: CSVDGAGGGEQYF
size: many; D: .; V: TRBV12-3/TRBV12-4; J: TRBJ2-5; length: 15; DNA: TGTGCCAGCAGTTTGGCAGTGGGAGTGGAAGAGACCCAGTACTTC; CDR3: CASSLAVGVEETQYF
size: many; D: .; V: TRBV12-3/TRBV12-4; J: TRBJ2-1; length: 12; DNA: TGTGCCAGCAGTCATAGGGACAATGAGCAGTTCTTC; CDR3: CASSHRDNEQFF
size: .; D: TRBD1; V: TRBV6-2/TRBV6-3; J: TRBJ2-4; length: 15; DNA: TGTGCCAGCAGTTATGACAGGGAATACAAAAACATTCAGTACTTC; CDR3: CASSYDREYKNIQYF
size: few; D: .; V: TRBV12-3/TRBV12-4; J: TRBJ2-1; length: 12; DNA: TGTGCCAGCAGCCCGTACCCGGGAGAGCAGTTCTTC; CDR3: CASSPYPGEQFF
size: .; D: TRBD2; V: TRBV2; J: TRBJ2-5; length: 16; DNA: TGTGCCACCGTCGATCGACTAGCGGGGGGAGGAGAGACCCAGTACTTC; CDR3: CATVDRLAGGGETQYF
size: few; D: TRBD1; V: TRBV4-3; J: TRBJ2-2; length: 17; DNA: TGCGCCAGCAGCCAAGATCGTCAGGGGGCGGGTACCGGGGAGCTGTTTTTT; CDR3: CASSQDRQGAGTGELFF
size: few; D: TRBD1; V: TRBV4-1; J: TRBJ1-6; length: 15; DNA: TGCGCCAGCAGCAACCGGGACAGGGGTAATTCACCCCTCCACTTT; CDR3: CASSNRDRGNSPLHF
size: few; D: TRBD1; V: TRBV27; J: TRBJ2-7; length: 14; DNA: TGTGCCAGCAGTTCGTTACAGGGGCCGTACGAGCAGTACTTC; CDR3: CASSSLQGPYEQYF
size: many; D: .; V: TRBV7-2; J: TRBJ2-7; length: 14; DNA: TGTGCCAGCACCTACAGGGGAGGGAACTACGAGCAGTACTTC; CDR3: CASTYRGGNYEQYF
size: few; D: .; V: TRBV24-1; J: TRBJ2-5; length: 11; DNA: TGTGCCACCAGTGACCTTGGGACCCAGTACTTC; CDR3: CATSDLGTQYF
size: .; D: .; V: TRBV6-1; J: TRBJ2-5; length: 16; DNA: TGTGCCAGCAGTGCCAGGGTGGGATTTCTAGCTGAGACCCAGTACTTC; CDR3: CASSARVGFLAETQYF
size: few; D: .; V: TRBV3-1; J: TRBJ2-1; length: 18; DNA: TGTGCCAGCAGCCAAGGCCCAGGGTGGGGGCGCCTCTACAATGAGCAGTTCTTC; CDR3: CASSQGPGWGRLYNEQFF
size: few; D: TRBD1; V: TRBV28; J: TRBJ2-1; length: 13; DNA: TGTGCCAGCAGGAGGGGACAGGGCAATGAGCAGTTCTTC; CDR3: CASRRGQGNEQFF
size: .; D: .; V: TRBV4-1; J: TRBJ2-1; length: 17; DNA: TGCGCCAGCAGCCAAGATTGGGGGCAGGGGACCTACAATGAGCAGTTCTTC; CDR3: CASSQDWGQGTYNEQFF
size: .; D: .; V: TRBV28; J: TRBJ2-5; length: 17; DNA: TGTGCCAGCAGTTTAATGGGTGGGAACCCCGCTCTTGAGACCCAGTACTTC; CDR3: CASSLMGGNPALETQYF
size: .; D: .; V: TRBV10-2; J: TRBJ2-1; length: 16; DNA: TGCGCCAGCCTAGCCTCCGCCCTAGAGGGGTACAATGAGCAGTTCTTC; CDR3: CASLASALEGYNEQFF
size: many; D: .; V: TRBV12-3/TRBV12-4; J: TRBJ2-7; length: 16; DNA: TGTGCCAGCAGCCCGACAACATTATCCCTACCCTACGAGCAGTACTTC; CDR3: CASSPTTLSLPYEQYF
size: many; D: TRBD1; V: TRBV29-1; J: TRBJ2-2; length: 13; DNA: TGCAGCGTTGAGAGGACAGGGGACGGGGAGCTGTTTTTT; CDR3: CSVERTGDGELFF
size: few; D: .; V: TRBV9; J: TRBJ2-4; length: 19; DNA: TGTGCCAGCAGCTTCCCTCGGACAGCCCCCTTAATAGCCAAAAACATTCAGTACTTC; CDR3: CASSFPRTAPLIAKNIQYF
size: many; D: .; V: TRBV6-1; J: TRBJ1-4; length: 14; DNA: TGTGCCAGCACCAGTTCAGGGAGGGATGAAAAACTGTTTTTT; CDR3: CASTSSGRDEKLFF
size: .; D: TRBD1; V: TRBV5-5; J: TRBJ1-1; length: 15; DNA: TGTGCCAGCAGCTTAACCGGGACAGGGGTTGCTGAAGCTTTCTTT; CDR3: CASSLTGTGVAEAFF
size: .; D: TRBD2; V: TRBV6-5; J: TRBJ2-1; length: 15; DNA: TGTGCCAGCAGTCACGGGACTAGCGGGACCCATGAGCAGCTCTTC; CDR3: CASSHGTSGTHEQLF
size: many; D: .; V: TRBV7-6; J: TRBJ2-7; length: 13; DNA: TGTGCCAGCAGCTTGTACGACAGCTACGAGCAGTACTTC; CDR3: CASSLYDSYEQYF
size: .; D: TRBD1; V: TRBV7-6; J: TRBJ2-7; length: 15; DNA: TGTGCCAGCAGCTCGGCCGGGACAGATCTTAAGGAGCAGTACTTC; CDR3: CASSSAGTDLKEQYF
size: many; D: TRBD2; V: TRBV7-9; J: TRBJ2-5; length: 17; DNA: TGTGCCAGCAGTTCGATCGGACTAGCGGGGGTCCAAGAGACCCAGTACTTC; CDR3: CASSSIGLAGVQETQYF
size: few; D: .; V: TRBV6-5; J: TRBJ2-3; length: 14; DNA: TGTGCCAGCAGTTATGGGGGAGACACAGATACGCAGTATTTT; CDR3: CASSYGGDTDTQYF
size: many; D: TRBD1; V: TRBV7-9; J: TRBJ2-3; length: 14; DNA: TGTGCCAGACTCTTGACAGGGGTTGGAGATACGCAGTATTTT; CDR3: CARLLTGVGDTQYF
size: many; D: TRBD2; V: TRBV7-2; J: TRBJ2-7; length: 14; DNA: TGTGCCAGCAGCTCAATTCTAGCGGGCGGCGAGCAGTACTTC; CDR3: CASSSILAGGEQYF
size: few; D: TRBD2; V: TRBV20-1; J: TRBJ2-5; length: 15; DNA: TGCAGTGCTAATGGACTAGCGGGAGGGTGGGAGACCCAGTACTTC; CDR3: CSANGLAGGWETQYF
size: many; D: .; V: TRBV14; J: TRBJ1-2; length: 12; DNA: TGTGCCAGCAGCCCGTCGACATATGGCTACACCTTC; CDR3: CASSPSTYGYTF
size: many; D: TRBD1; V: TRBV25-1; J: TRBJ2-7; length: 11; DNA: TGTGCCAGCGAGGACAGGGTTGAGCAGTACTTC; CDR3: CASEDRVEQYF
size: few; D: .; V: TRBV4-1; J: TRBJ2-1; length: 14; DNA: TGCGCCAGCAGCCCCCTAGGGGGTAGGGATGAGCAGTTCTTC; CDR3: CASSPLGGRDEQFF